Reported below is one T cell receptor beta chain. The CDR3 runs 13 residues. Germline V lookup: CDR1 MDHEN, CDR2 SYDVKM. V dropped 5 bases and J dropped 5; count of bases not matched to a gene: 4. The table came from immunoSEQ multiplex PCR; TCRdb's copy has only in-frame clones and leaves some out. The sample carries 150,000 to 200,000 clones, approximately 85% recorded once. The record originates from a study of blood T cell repertoires in COVID-19. Sample: PBMCs or T cells enriched from blood (not recorded which). The TCR was taken from a man in his forties or fifties who had recovered from COVID-19. The chain uses TRBV28 and TRBJ2-3; 7 bases fit TRBD1. The CDR3 DNA reads as TGTGCCAGCAGTCACGGACAGGTAGATACGCAGTATTTT. The encoded protein is CASSHGQVDTQYF.